One T cell receptor (beta chain) is described in this entry. Per the authors' pipeline: The authors estimated nucleated cell counts from reference gene primer amplification. Clones were read by immunoSEQ multiplex PCR, and TCRdb kept only the in-frame ones, dropping some. D and trimming were read from the DNA, whereas the V and J calls and clone size are those reported in that table. The sample yields approximately 200,000 clones, approximately 80% seen once. The data stem from a study of blood T cell repertoires in COVID-19. Study details: COVID-19 samples collected from the United States, Italy and Spain covered acute and convalescent phases.

The CDR3 covers 18 residues. The germline V gene has CDR1 LGHDT and CDR2 YNNKEL (reference sequence). V dropped 0 bases and J dropped 1 base, with 13 bases sitting between them. Living in roughly 25 US areas, the participants were between roughly 18 and 89 years of age. Sequences were obtained from PBMCs or T cells enriched from blood (not recorded which). The V and J genes are TRBV3-1 (or the pseudogene TRBV3-2) and TRBJ2-6; D may be TRBD2 (6 bases). This receptor was obtained from a woman between 40 and 55 years old with acute COVID-19. CDR3: CASSQDNGGESGANVLTF. CDR3 DNA sequence: TGTGCCAGCAGCCAAGATAACGGGGGTGAATCTGGGGCCAACGTCCTGACTTTC.